These 21 T cell receptor beta chains were all obtained from the same sample, sequenced in a study of cytomegalovirus exposure and HLA in healthy donors. PCR amplification relied on 60 Vbeta primers (plus 13 Jbeta primers). Here immunoSEQ multiplex PCR was the method, and the copy in TCRdb shows in-frame clones only, minus some. The sample has around 200,000 clones, 65% to 75% seen once; the top ten hold 4.5% to 5.5%. The specimen was PBMCs. Receptor source: a man aged 25-40 years in good health and CMV-seropositive.

This clone has just a few counts. V is TRBV11-3 and J is TRBJ1-1, with unresolved D. Germline V gene sequence: CDR1 SGHNT, CDR2 YENEEA. The CDR3 covers 11 residues. Trimming removed 1 base at V and 8 bases at J, with 5 bases between. The CDR3 DNA is TGTGCCAGCAGCTTAGGAGGGGAAGCTTTCTTT. It yields the protein CASSLGGEAFF.

The J gene is TRBJ1-4, the V gene TRBV19; TRBD1 matches at 9 bases. CDR3 length equals 14 residues. In germline, CDR1 is LNHDA, CDR2 SQIVND (reference sequence). The V gene end was trimmed by 7 bases and the J gene end by 8 bases; junction bases not matched to a gene: 8. The CDR3 sequence is CASTRSGTGEKLFF. The CDR3 bases are TGTGCCAGTACCCGAAGCGGGACAGGGGAAAAACTGTTTTTT.

The V gene is TRBV6-1, the J gene TRBJ1-3; D uncertain. Between the trimmed V and J ends, which lost 2 bases and 4 bases, there was a span of 9 bases. The length of the CDR3 is 14 residues. Per the germline V gene, CDR1 is MNHNS and CDR2 is SASEGT. CDR3 in DNA: TGTGCCAGCAGTGAACCGGGAACGGGAAACACCATATATTTT. It codes for CASSEPGTGNTIYF.

V is TRBV10-3 and J is TRBJ2-1; D uncertain. Between the trimmed V and J ends, which lost 6 bases and 5 bases, there was a span of 8 bases. Germline V gene lookup returns CDR1 ENHRY and CDR2 SYGVKD. The CDR3 sequence is 12 residues long. CDR3 loop: CAIRAANNEQFF. The CDR3 DNA reads as TGTGCCATCAGGGCGGCCAACAATGAGCAGTTCTTC.

The gene calls are TRBV11-2 and TRBJ2-7, with 15 positions matching TRBD2. The J segment lost 4 bases and the V segment lost 4 bases, leaving 2 bases of the junction unmatched. CDR1 SGHAT and CDR2 FQNNGV come from the germline V gene. The CDR3 extends over 15 amino acids. As DNA, the CDR3 is TGTGCCAGCAGCTGGACTAGCGGGAGGGGGTACGAGCAGTACTTC. Residues: CASSWTSGRGYEQYF.

This clone turned up a few times. The chain recombines TRBV11-3 with TRBJ1-1; possibly TRBD1 for D (5 bases). The CDR3 totals 13 residues. With 6 bases removed from V and 1 base from J, the gap between germline ends came to 9 bases. Germline V gene lookup returns CDR1 SGHNT and CDR2 YENEEA. The CDR3 sequence: CASSYTGNTEAFF. The CDR3 DNA reads as TGTGCCAGCAGTTACACAGGGAACACTGAAGCTTTCTTT.

The chain couples TRBV4-1 to TRBJ1-6; D unclear. The CDR3 extends over 16 amino acids. CDR1 is MGHRA and CDR2 is YSYEKL in the germline V gene. V lost 0 bases to trimming and J lost 7 bases, with 13 bases between them. This chain's CDR3 is CASSQEHRTNNSPLHF. The CDR3 bases are TGCGCCAGCAGCCAAGAGCACAGAACAAACAATTCACCCCTCCACTTT.

A note on this clone: At one end the junction does not follow the germline gene, possibly because of a read error. This chain joins TRBV7-2 and TRBJ2-1; 12 nucleotides agree with TRBD2. The CDR3 length is 14 residues. Germline CDR1 and CDR2: SGHTA and FQGNSA. CDR3 bases: TGTGCCAGCAGCCTAGCGGGGGGGCCCTATGAGCAGTTCTTC. It encodes CASSLAGGPYEQFF.

The chain combines TRBV2 with TRBJ1-5; D is unclear. This CDR3 comprises 13 residues. Trimming removed 5 bases at V and 9 bases at J, with 14 bases between. The germline V gene has CDR1 SNHLY and CDR2 FYNNEI. The CDR3 spells CASSMAGARPQHF. The DNA of the CDR3 is TGTGCCAGCAGTATGGCAGGCGCGAGGCCCCAGCATTTT.

J is TRBJ2-2 and V is TRBV5-5, with D possibly being TRBD2 (6 bases). V shed 0 bases and J shed 4 bases, with 10 bases lying between them. Germline CDR1 reads SGHKS; CDR2 reads YYEKEE (reference sequence). This CDR3 is built from 15 residues. CDR3 DNA sequence: TGTGCCAGCAGCTTGGACGGGGGTGGCACCGGGGAGCTGTTTTTT. Its protein is CASSLDGGGTGELFF. Combining the CDR3 with reference TRBV5-5 and TRBJ2-2 gives the whole variable domain DAGVTQSPTHLIKTRGQQVTLRCSPISGHKSVSWYQQVLGQGPQFIFQYYEKEERGRGNFPDRFSARQFPNYSSELNVNALLLGDSALYLCASSLDGGGTGELFFGEGSRLTVL.

This chain joins TRBV15 and TRBJ2-2, with 13 bases fitting TRBD2. The CDR3 totals 16 residues. Germline assignment: CDR1 LNHNV and CDR2 YYDKDF (reference sequence). The trim removed 4 bases at V and 6 bases at J, leaving 5 bases unmatched. The CDR3 loop reads CATSKGLAGAAGELFF. In DNA form, the CDR3 reads TGTGCCACCAGCAAAGGACTAGCGGGAGCGGCCGGGGAGCTGTTTTTT.

This clone was seen a handful of times. This chain connects TRBV28 to TRBJ2-7; D is possibly TRBD2 (7 bases). The germline V gene encodes CDR1 MDHEN and CDR2 SYDVKM. V gave up 4 bases and J gave up 3 bases, with 13 bases separating them. CDR3 length equals 14 residues. The CDR3 DNA sequence: TGTGCCAGCAGTTCCACGGGGGGCATCTACGAGCAGTACTTC. It codes for CASSSTGGIYEQYF.

This chain joins TRBV28 and TRBJ2-5, with unresolved D. The CDR3 loop spans 10 amino acids. Germline CDR1 reads MDHEN; CDR2 reads SYDVKM. V gave up 6 bases and J gave up 4 bases, with 3 bases separating them. The CDR3 bases are TGTGCCAGCAGCAGAGAGACCCAGTACTTC. Amino acid sequence: CASSRETQYF. The full variable domain, completed using reference TRBV28 and TRBJ2-5, is DVKVTQSSRYLVKRTGEKVFLECVQDMDHENMFWYRQDPGLGLRLIYFSYDVKMKEKGDIPEGYSVSREKKERFSLILESASTNQTSMYLCASSRETQYFGPGTRLLVL.

This clone was counted once. V and J are TRBV19 and TRBJ2-3, with 7 nucleotides matching TRBD2. The ends lost 4 bases at V and 1 base at J; junction bases unmatched: 5. CDR1 is LNHDA and CDR2 is SQIVND in the germline V gene (reference sequence). There are 15 residues in the CDR3. The CDR3 nucleotides read TGTGCCAGTAGTACTCCGGGGGGTGGCACAGATACGCAGTATTTT. Its protein is CASSTPGGGTDTQYF.

The genes are TRBV27 and TRBJ2-1, with D possibly TRBD2 on 5 matching bases. There are 15 residues in the CDR3. The V end was cut by 10 bases, the J end by 0 bases, with 16 bases between. Germline CDR1 and CDR2: MNHEY and SMNVEV (reference sequence). In nucleotides, the CDR3 is TGTGCCACCTCTGGTGGGAGTCCCTCCTACAATGAGCAGTTCTTC. The encoded protein is CATSGGSPSYNEQFF.

The chain uses TRBV7-2 and TRBJ2-7; no clear D. This CDR3 is 14 amino acids long. V was trimmed by 0 bases and J by 4 bases, leaving 10 bases between them. Germline CDR1 SGHTA, CDR2 FQGNSA. The chain's CDR3 is CASSLALTVYEQYF. CDR3 DNA sequence: TGTGCCAGCAGCTTAGCGCTCACAGTTTACGAGCAGTACTTC.

This clone was picked up a small number of times. The chain links TRBV28 to TRBJ2-1; TRBD2 matches 7 bases. J was trimmed by 2 bases and V by 7 bases; bases with no gene match: 11. The CDR3 extends over 16 amino acids. Per germline, CDR1 MDHEN and CDR2 SYDVKM. The CDR3 sequence is CASIRGAGAPYNEQFF. The CDR3 nucleotides read TGTGCCAGCATCCGAGGGGCGGGAGCGCCCTACAATGAGCAGTTCTTC.

The CDR3 DNA follows: TGTGCCAGCAGCCAGGGAGGGTTCTCTCAGCCCCAGCATTTT. It is translated as CASSQGGFSQPQHF. The chain recombines TRBV13 with TRBJ1-5; D is possibly TRBD1 (5 bases). CDR3 length: 14 amino acids. CDR1 and CDR2 (germline): PRHDT, FYEKMQ (reference sequence). V was shortened by 5 bases and J by 6 bases, with 14 bases between the two germline ends.

In nucleotides, the CDR3 is TGCGCCAGCAGCTATGACCTAGCGGGCGGGGGGGAGCAGTACTTC. This encodes CASSYDLAGGGEQYF. The chain has TRBV4-1 and TRBJ2-7, with 8 bases that match TRBD2. This CDR3 comprises 15 residues. CDR1 and CDR2 from the germline V gene are MGHRA and YSYEKL. After removal of 5 bases from V and 7 bases from J, the junction contained 13 bases not matched to a gene.

This clone was seen a single time. The gene calls are TRBV14 and TRBJ2-7, with 10 bases lining up with TRBD2. Germline trimming cut 3 bases from V and 7 bases from J; bases unmatched to any gene: 9. Germline V CDR1 and CDR2: SGHDN, FVKESK. The CDR3 has 15 amino acids. The CDR3 nucleotides are TGTGCCAGCAGCCACCCCCTAGCGGGAGTGAGGGAGCAGTACTTC. The encoded protein is CASSHPLAGVREQYF.

CDR3 DNA: TGTGCCAGCTCACCACCCTCTGTCTCCCTTAACTATGGCTACACCTTC. This gives the protein CASSPPSVSLNYGYTF. The chain joins TRBV18 to TRBJ1-2; D unclear. The germline V and J ends were trimmed by 0 bases and 1 base, with 12 bases remaining between them. Germline V gene sequence: CDR1 KGHSH, CDR2 LQKENI. The CDR3 length is 16 residues.